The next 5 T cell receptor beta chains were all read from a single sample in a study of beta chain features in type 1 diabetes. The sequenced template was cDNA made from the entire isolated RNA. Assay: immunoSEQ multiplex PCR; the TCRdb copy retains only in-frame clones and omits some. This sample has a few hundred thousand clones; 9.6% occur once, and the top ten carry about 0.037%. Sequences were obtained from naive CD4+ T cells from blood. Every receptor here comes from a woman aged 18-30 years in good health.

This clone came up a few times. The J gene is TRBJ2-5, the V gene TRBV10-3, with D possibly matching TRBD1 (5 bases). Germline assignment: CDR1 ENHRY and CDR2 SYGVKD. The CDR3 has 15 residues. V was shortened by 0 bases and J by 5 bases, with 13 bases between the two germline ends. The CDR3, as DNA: TGTGCCATCAGTGAGTCTGGCAGGGCAGGTGAGACCCAGTACTTC. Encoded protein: CAISESGRAGETQYF.

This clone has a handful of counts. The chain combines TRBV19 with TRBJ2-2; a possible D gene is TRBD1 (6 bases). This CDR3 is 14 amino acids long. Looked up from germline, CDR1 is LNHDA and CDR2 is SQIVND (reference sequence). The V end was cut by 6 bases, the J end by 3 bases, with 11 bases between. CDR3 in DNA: TGTGCCAGTAGCCTCTGGGGGCACACCGGGGAGCTGTTTTTT. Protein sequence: CASSLWGHTGELFF.

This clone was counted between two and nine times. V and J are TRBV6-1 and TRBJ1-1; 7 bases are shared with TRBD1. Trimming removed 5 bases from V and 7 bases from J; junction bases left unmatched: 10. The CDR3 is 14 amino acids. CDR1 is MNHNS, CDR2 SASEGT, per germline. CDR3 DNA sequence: TGTGCCAGCAGTCCCGGGACAGTGTGGGATGAAGCTTTCTTT. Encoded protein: CASSPGTVWDEAFF.

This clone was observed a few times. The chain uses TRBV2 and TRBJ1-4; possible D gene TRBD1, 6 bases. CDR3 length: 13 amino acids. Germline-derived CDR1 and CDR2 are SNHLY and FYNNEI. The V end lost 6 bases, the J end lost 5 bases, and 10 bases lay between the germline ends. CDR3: CASSRTENEKLFF. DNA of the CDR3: TGTGCCAGCAGCCGGACAGAAAATGAAAAACTGTTTTTT.

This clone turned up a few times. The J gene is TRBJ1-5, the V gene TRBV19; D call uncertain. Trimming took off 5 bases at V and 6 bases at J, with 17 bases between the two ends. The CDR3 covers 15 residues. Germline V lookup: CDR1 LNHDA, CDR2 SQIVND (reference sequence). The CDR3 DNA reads TGTGCCAGTAGTTCGGGGAGGGCGGTTCCTCAGCCCCAGCATTTT. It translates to CASSSGRAVPQPQHF.